The 25 T cell receptor beta chains given below trace back to one sample, sequenced in a study of cytomegalovirus exposure and HLA in healthy donors. PCR primers comprised 60 Vbeta and 13 Jbeta primers. TCRdb keeps only in-frame clones here, not all; method: immunoSEQ multiplex PCR. The sample carries under 200,000 clones, approximately 67% recorded once. Material for sequencing was PBMCs. The receptors shown here come from a man aged 40-49 years in good health and CMV-seronegative.

The chain joins TRBV6-1 to TRBJ2-1; D is perhaps TRBD1 (6 bases). CDR1 is MNHNS, CDR2 SASEGT, per germline. V lost 7 bases, J lost 0 bases, and 13 bases lay in between. The CDR3 covers 15 residues. Written as DNA, the CDR3 is TGTGCCAGCACCCTAGACAGGAGCTCCTACAATGAGCAGTTCTTC. This encodes CASTLDRSSYNEQFF.

The chain carries TRBV28 and TRBJ2-3; no clear D gene. Germline V gene sequence: CDR1 MDHEN, CDR2 SYDVKM. The V end lost 3 bases, the J end lost 0 bases, and 13 bases lay between the germline ends. The CDR3 sequence is 16 residues long. The CDR3 region has the DNA TGTGCCAGCAGTTTGCTCCAGATCGCTAGCACAGATACGCAGTATTTT. Translating gives CASSLLQIASTDTQYF. Together with reference TRBV28 and TRBJ2-3, the CDR3 gives the full variable domain: DVKVTQSSRYLVKRTGEKVFLECVQDMDHENMFWYRQDPGLGLRLIYFSYDVKMKEKGDIPEGYSVSREKKERFSLILESASTNQTSMYLCASSLLQIASTDTQYFGPGTRLTVL.

There are a few counts of this clone. The chain employs TRBV6-1 and TRBJ2-7; tentatively, D is TRBD1 (5 bases). Germline lookup yields CDR1 MNHNS and CDR2 SASEGT. Trimming stripped 7 bases from V and 4 bases from J, with 14 bases between. The CDR3 loop spans 13 amino acids. The CDR3 DNA is TGTGCCAGCACAACGACAGTAGGATACGAGCAGTACTTC. It codes for CASTTTVGYEQYF.

This clone was picked up a small number of times. V gene TRBV5-5 combines with J gene TRBJ2-1; D possibly corresponds to TRBD2 (5 bases). Trimming shortened V by 4 bases and J by 0 bases, and 11 bases separated the two germline ends. CDR1 and CDR2 (germline): SGHKS, YYEKEE (reference sequence). The length of the CDR3 is 15 residues. The CDR3, as DNA: TGTGCCAGCAGCACCTCCGGGATCTCCTACAATGAGCAGTTCTTC. Amino acids: CASSTSGISYNEQFF.

The gene calls are TRBV4-2 and TRBJ1-1; D gene uncertain. Trimming took 3 bases from V and 2 from J, leaving 13 bases between them. The germline CDR1 and CDR2 sequences are LGHNA and YNFKEQ. This CDR3 is built from 15 residues. The CDR3 DNA sequence: TGTGCCAGCAGCCACCGCCTGCGTAGTAACACTGAAGCTTTCTTT. This gives the protein CASSHRLRSNTEAFF.

This clone was counted between two and nine times. CDR3 bases: TGTGCCAGCAGCTTGGCCTCCTGGGGCGGTGAAGCTTTCTTT. It specifies CASSLASWGGEAFF. The chain carries TRBV5-5 and TRBJ1-1, with D perhaps TRBD1 (5 bases). The germline gives CDR1 SGHKS, CDR2 YYEKEE (reference sequence). This CDR3 is 14 amino acids long. V lost 0 bases to trimming and J lost 7 bases, with 13 bases between them.

This chain links TRBV14 with TRBJ2-3, with TRBD2 identical over 11 bases. The CDR3 totals 16 residues. Germline V gene sequence: CDR1 SGHDN, CDR2 FVKESK. V dropped 5 bases and J dropped 0; count of bases not matched to a gene: 4. CDR3 sequence (DNA): TGTGCCAGCAGCGTTAGCGGGAGGGGAAGCACAGATACGCAGTATTTT. This codes for CASSVSGRGSTDTQYF.

This clone was counted only a few times. Other DNA sequences of this sample code for an identical CDR3. The chain links TRBV11-2 to TRBJ1-5; D call uncertain. Germline CDR1 is SGHAT and CDR2 is FQNNGV. This CDR3 contains 13 residues. V gave up 0 bases and J gave up 5 bases, with 5 bases separating them. The CDR3 is CASSLDRDQPQHF. In nucleotides, the CDR3 is TGTGCCAGCAGCTTAGATCGTGATCAGCCCCAGCATTTT.

V usage is TRBV7-2 and J usage is TRBJ2-3, with D possibly matching TRBD2 (5 bases). The V gene's germline CDR1 is SGHTA and CDR2 FQGNSA. The germline V and J ends were trimmed by 6 bases and 5 bases, with 15 bases remaining between them. The CDR3 loop spans 14 amino acids. In nucleotides, the CDR3 is TGTGCCAGCAGGGCTAGCCTTACATTAGATACGCAGTATTTT. It codes for CASRASLTLDTQYF.

V is TRBV18 and J is TRBJ2-2, with D possibly matching TRBD1 (5 bases). The CDR3 is 14 amino acids. CDR1 KGHSH and CDR2 LQKENI come from the germline V gene. Trimming left V 6 bases short and J 1 base short, with 9 bases between. The CDR3 bases are TGTGCCAGCTCCCCCGACAGGAACACCGGGGAGCTGTTTTTT. This gives the protein CASSPDRNTGELFF.

V gene TRBV19 combines with J gene TRBJ2-2; 8 nucleotides align to TRBD2. Germline assignment: CDR1 LNHDA and CDR2 SQIVND (reference sequence). This CDR3 region has 16 residues. Trimming removed 4 bases from V and 6 bases from J; junction bases left unmatched: 10. The CDR3 reads CASSKQTSVIAGELFF. Here the CDR3 DNA reads TGTGCCAGTAGTAAACAGACTAGCGTTATCGCCGGGGAGCTGTTTTTT.

V gene TRBV27 combines with J gene TRBJ1-2, with 9 bases fitting TRBD1. CDR1 and CDR2 (germline): MNHEY, SMNVEV (reference sequence). The V segment lost 7 bases and the J segment 5 bases; nucleotides outside the gene matches: 8. This CDR3 is built from 14 residues. The CDR3 protein is CASMPGQGWYGYTF. For the CDR3, the DNA is TGTGCCAGCATGCCGGGACAGGGATGGTATGGCTACACCTTC.

The gene calls are TRBV7-2 and TRBJ2-5; D gene ambiguous. The CDR3 consists of 12 residues. Between the trimmed V and J ends, which lost 3 bases and 4 bases, there was a span of 6 bases. Germline-derived CDR1 and CDR2 are SGHTA and FQGNSA. CDR3: CASSFRGETQYF. The CDR3 bases are TGTGCCAGCAGCTTCCGAGGAGAGACCCAGTACTTC.

Concerning this clone: This same CDR3 is encoded by further DNA sequences in the sample. The genes are TRBV5-4 and TRBJ1-2; D not resolved. Germline V gene lookup returns CDR1 SGHNT and CDR2 YYREEE (reference sequence). Trimming removed 0 bases at V and 4 bases at J, with 7 bases between. The CDR3 covers 13 residues. In DNA form, the CDR3 reads TGTGCCAGCAGCTTGGCAGGTGGCTATGGCTACACCTTC. This encodes CASSLAGGYGYTF.

The rearrangement uses TRBV5-4 and TRBJ2-7; 7 nucleotides match TRBD2. The V gene end was trimmed by 4 bases and the J gene end by 7 bases; junction bases not matched to a gene: 14. The length of the CDR3 is 15 residues. Germline CDR1 reads SGHNT; CDR2 reads YYREEE (reference sequence). The CDR3 loop reads CASSLEAGRALEQYF. CDR3 DNA sequence: TGTGCCAGCAGCCTAGAAGCGGGGAGGGCCCTTGAGCAGTACTTC.

The chain combines TRBV4-2 with TRBJ1-3; 11 bases map to TRBD1. With V trimmed by 5 bases and J by 4 bases, 4 bases remained unmatched. This CDR3 has 15 residues. Germline assignment: CDR1 LGHNA and CDR2 YNFKEQ. CDR3: CASSVGQGAGNTIYF. The CDR3 DNA reads as TGTGCCAGCAGCGTAGGACAGGGGGCAGGAAACACCATATATTTT.

This clone appeared once. This chain links TRBV7-8 with TRBJ1-1, with 12 bases aligning to TRBD1. This CDR3 is 15 amino acids long. In germline, CDR1 is SGHVS, CDR2 FQNEAQ. The ends lost 4 bases at V and 4 bases at J; junction bases unmatched: 4. CDR3 amino acids: CASSSWDRGLTEAFF. The CDR3 bases are TGTGCCAGCAGCTCCTGGGACAGGGGGCTCACTGAAGCTTTCTTT.

The V gene is TRBV4-1, the J gene TRBJ2-3, with a possible D match to TRBD2 (6 bases). The CDR3 sequence is 17 residues long. V shed 4 bases and J shed 5 bases, with 22 bases lying between them. Germline values: CDR1 MGHRA, CDR2 YSYEKL. CDR3 sequence: CASSPRDLSLTGDTQYF. The CDR3 nucleotides are TGCGCCAGCAGCCCTAGGGACTTGTCCCTTACCGGAGATACGCAGTATTTT.

J is TRBJ2-5 and V is TRBV18, with 8 bases aligning to TRBD1. The germline CDR1 and CDR2 sequences are KGHSH and LQKENI. The CDR3 is made up of 15 amino acids. Unmatched junction bases numbered 7, after V lost 2 bases and J lost 5 bases. The CDR3 DNA reads as TGTGCCAGCTCACCAGCTGCGACAGGGGTTGAGACCCAGTACTTC. This sequence encodes CASSPAATGVETQYF.

This chain links TRBV2 with TRBJ1-4, with TRBD1 identical over 7 bases. The CDR3 runs to 15 residues. Germline trimming cut 6 bases from V and 5 bases from J; bases unmatched to any gene: 9. Germline lookup yields CDR1 SNHLY and CDR2 FYNNEI. CDR3 DNA sequence: TGTGCCAGCAGCGAGACGGGACAGTTAAATGAAAAACTGTTTTTT. Protein: CASSETGQLNEKLFF.

This clone was seen only once. This chain uses TRBV5-8 with TRBJ2-7, with D possibly TRBD1 on 6 matching bases. V lost 0 bases to trimming and J lost 4 bases, with 11 bases between them. CDR3 length: 14 amino acids. CDR1 SGHTS and CDR2 YDEGEE come from the germline V gene. CDR3 nucleotide sequence: TGTGCCAGCAGCTTGGGGGGGACAATTTACGAGCAGTACTTC. It encodes CASSLGGTIYEQYF.

The genes are TRBV5-6 and TRBJ1-2; TRBD1 aligns across 7 bases. Trimming cost V 3 bases and J 0 bases; bases outside gene matches: 11. Germline values: CDR1 SGHDT, CDR2 YYEEEE. The CDR3 consists of 17 residues. The CDR3 DNA is TGTGCCAGCAGCTCCCTTGGACAGGCGAGGGCTAACTATGGCTACACCTTC. It is translated as CASSSLGQARANYGYTF.

This clone was counted only a few times. The chain employs TRBV19 and TRBJ2-1, with 8 bases identical to TRBD2. The CDR3 has 15 residues. CDR1 LNHDA and CDR2 SQIVND come from the germline V gene (reference sequence). After removal of 7 bases from V and 5 bases from J, the junction contained 10 bases not matched to a gene. The CDR3 region has the DNA TGTGCCAGTAACGAGTTGGCGGGAGGTCACAATGAGCAGTTCTTC. Encoded protein: CASNELAGGHNEQFF. The full variable domain, with the rest looked up from reference TRBV19 and TRBJ2-1, is DGGITQSPKYLFRKEGQNVTLSCEQNLNHDAMYWYRQDPGQGLRLIYYSQIVNDFQKGDIAEGYSVSREKKESFPLTVTSAQKNPTAFYLCASNELAGGHNEQFFGPGTRLTVL.

The J gene is TRBJ2-7, the V gene TRBV18; 13 bases are a match to TRBD2. The CDR3 totals 17 residues. Trimming took 3 bases from V and 2 from J; bases not matched to a gene: 7. Germline CDR1 is KGHSH and CDR2 is LQKENI. The CDR3 nucleotides read TGTGCCAGCTCACCGCCCTCCGGGACTAGCGGGACCTACGAGCAGTACTTC. Translating gives CASSPPSGTSGTYEQYF.

CDR3 DNA: TGTGCCTGGTGGTTAGCTAACTATGGCTACACCTTC. Its protein is CAWWLANYGYTF. The chain couples TRBV30 to TRBJ1-2, with unresolved D. In germline, CDR1 is GTSNPN, CDR2 SVGIG (reference sequence). The CDR3 is 12 residues long. Trimming stripped 5 bases from V and 0 bases from J, with 7 bases between.